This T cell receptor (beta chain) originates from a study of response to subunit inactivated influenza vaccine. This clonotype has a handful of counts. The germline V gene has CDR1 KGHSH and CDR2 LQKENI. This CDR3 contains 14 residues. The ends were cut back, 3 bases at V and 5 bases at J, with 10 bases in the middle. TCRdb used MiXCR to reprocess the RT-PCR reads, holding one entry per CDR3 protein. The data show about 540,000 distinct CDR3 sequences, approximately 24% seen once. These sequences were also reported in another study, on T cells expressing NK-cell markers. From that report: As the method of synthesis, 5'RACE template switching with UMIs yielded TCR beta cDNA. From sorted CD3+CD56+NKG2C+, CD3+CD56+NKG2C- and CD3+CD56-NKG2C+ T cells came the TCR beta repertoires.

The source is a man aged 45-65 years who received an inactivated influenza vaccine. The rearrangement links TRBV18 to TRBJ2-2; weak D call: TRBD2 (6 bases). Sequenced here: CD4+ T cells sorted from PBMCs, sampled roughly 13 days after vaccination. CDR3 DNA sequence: TGTGCCAGCTCACCGATTAGCGGTACCGGGGAGCTGTTTTTT. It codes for CASSPISGTGELFF.